This note documents a single T cell receptor beta chain sequence. With around 15 and 9 cycles respectively, two nested PCRs were carried out on TCRalpha and TCRbeta cDNA. No DNA is given; TCRdb re-called the 5' RACE reads and lists each CDR3 protein once. This sample's clone table lists approximately 330,000 distinct CDR3 sequences. Blood was drawn once per donor, and each sample measured approximately 2.4 ml. Whole blood supplied total RNA, and T cells were not sorted. CDR1 and CDR2 from the germline V gene are MDHEN and SYDVKM. This CDR3 comprises 14 residues. The sample originates from a study of monozygotic twins with inflammatory bowel disease.

Material for sequencing was blood. This rearrangement joins TRBV28 to TRBJ1-5; TCRdb lists TRBD1, though no DNA is available to test this call. The sequence derives from a human donor with ulcerative colitis or Crohn's disease, or a healthy co-twin of an affected twin (not recorded which). CDR3 protein: CASSETGEDQPQHF.